This TCR beta chain was recorded in a study of regulatory T cells in long-lasting Graves disease. Trimming shortened V by 3 bases and J by 7 bases, and 7 bases separated the two germline ends. This CDR3 spans 11 amino acids. Germline lookup yields CDR1 SEHNR and CDR2 FQNEAQ (reference sequence). This sample's time point: persistent/refractory GD, antithyroid drugs over 5 years with positive TRAb. After RNA was extracted from PBMCs, the TCR library was made from it. Assembly of TCR beta libraries relied on iRepertoire HTBI primers together with Arm-PCR of CDR3 regions. TCRdb ran MiXCR on the multiplex PCR reads and lists one entry per CDR3 protein. This sample carries roughly 400,000 distinct CDR3 sequences, 20% to 25% of them seen once, and the ten largest clones take about 13%.

The receptor was isolated from a female donor with Graves disease. This material consisted of peripheral blood mononuclear cells (PBMCs), taken when the disease was refractory, from a patient treated with antithyroid drugs. The chain recombines TRBV7-9 with TRBJ2-7; perhaps TRBD1 as D (5 bases). This chain's CDR3 is CASSLTVEQYF. CDR3 coding DNA: TGTGCCAGCAGCTTGACAGTGGAGCAGTACTTC.